Given below is one T cell receptor beta chain in context. Its antigen is still unknown. The data stem from a study of OX40 agonist ivuxolimab in advanced cancers. Overall study context: Every 2 weeks, patients received ivuxolimab intravenously, dosed at 0.01 to 10 mg/kg. The dose-escalation cohort was approximately 80% male, with a mean age of about 60 years, ranging roughly 23 to 90. Patients receiving dose escalation had hepatocellular carcinoma, melanoma, renal cell or head and neck cancer.

The germline CDR1 and CDR2 sequences are GTSNPN and SVGIG (reference sequence). V was clipped by 2 bases and J by 1 base; unmatched bases: 5. This CDR3 is built from 15 residues. Findings and caveats of the study: CD8+ T cells (on average) carried more expanded clones than CD4+ T cells.

Produced via immunoSEQ multiplex PCR; TCRdb's table is partial and in-frame only. This table holds about 73,000 clones, more than 80% found once. The rearrangement links TRBV30 to TRBJ1-2, with TRBD1 matching over 9 bases. The origin of this receptor is an adult with an advanced solid tumor such as melanoma, head and neck, liver or kidney cancer. Sequencing used CD4+ or CD8+ T cells sorted from blood, obtained in a trial of the OX40 agonist ivuxolimab. CDR3 in DNA: TGTGCCTGGAGTAGGGACAGGGAGGGTAACTATGGCTACACCTTC. It is translated as CAWSRDREGNYGYTF.